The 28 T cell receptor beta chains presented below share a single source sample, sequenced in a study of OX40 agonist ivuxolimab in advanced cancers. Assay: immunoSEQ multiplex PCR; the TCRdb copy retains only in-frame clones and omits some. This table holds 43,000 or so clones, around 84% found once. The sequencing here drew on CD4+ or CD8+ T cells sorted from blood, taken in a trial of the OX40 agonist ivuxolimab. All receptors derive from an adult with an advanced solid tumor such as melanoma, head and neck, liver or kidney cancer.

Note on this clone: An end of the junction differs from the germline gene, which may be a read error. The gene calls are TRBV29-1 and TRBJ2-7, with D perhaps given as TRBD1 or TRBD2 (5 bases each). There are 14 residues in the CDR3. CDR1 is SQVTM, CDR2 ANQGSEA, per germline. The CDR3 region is CSVEGDASSYEQYF. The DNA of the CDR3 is TGCAGCGTCGAAGGGGACGCGAGCTCCTACGAGCAGTACTTC.

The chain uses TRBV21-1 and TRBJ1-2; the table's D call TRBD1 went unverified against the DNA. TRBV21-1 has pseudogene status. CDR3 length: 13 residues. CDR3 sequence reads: CASEGDKNYGYTF. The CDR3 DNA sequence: TGTGCCAGCGAAGGGGACAAGAACTATGGCTACACCTTC.

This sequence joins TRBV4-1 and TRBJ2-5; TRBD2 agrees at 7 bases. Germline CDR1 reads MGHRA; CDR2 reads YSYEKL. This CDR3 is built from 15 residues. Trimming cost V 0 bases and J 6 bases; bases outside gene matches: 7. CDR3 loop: CASSQDRGDLKTQYF. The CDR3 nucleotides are TGCGCCAGCAGCCAAGATCGGGGGGATTTGAAGACCCAGTACTTC.

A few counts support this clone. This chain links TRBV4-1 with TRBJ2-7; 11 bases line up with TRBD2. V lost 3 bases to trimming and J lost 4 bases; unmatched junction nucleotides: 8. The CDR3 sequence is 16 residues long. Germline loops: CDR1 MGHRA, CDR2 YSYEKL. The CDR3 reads CASSHGITSGRYEQYF. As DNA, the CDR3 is TGCGCCAGCAGCCATGGGATCACTAGCGGGAGATACGAGCAGTACTTC.

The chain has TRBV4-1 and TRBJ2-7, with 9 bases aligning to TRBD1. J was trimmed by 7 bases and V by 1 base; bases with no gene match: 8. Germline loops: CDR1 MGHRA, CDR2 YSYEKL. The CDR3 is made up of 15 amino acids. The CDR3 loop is CASSQGPGTGREQYF. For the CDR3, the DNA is TGCGCCAGCAGCCAAGGTCCCGGGACAGGGAGGGAGCAGTACTTC.

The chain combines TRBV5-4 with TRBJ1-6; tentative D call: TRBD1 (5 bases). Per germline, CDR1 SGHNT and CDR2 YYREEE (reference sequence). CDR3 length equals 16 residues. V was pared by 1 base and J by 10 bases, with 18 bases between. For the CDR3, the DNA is TGTGCCAGCAGCTTGTTCCAGGGACGGAGTGGGTCACCCCTCCACTTT. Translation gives CASSLFQGRSGSPLHF.

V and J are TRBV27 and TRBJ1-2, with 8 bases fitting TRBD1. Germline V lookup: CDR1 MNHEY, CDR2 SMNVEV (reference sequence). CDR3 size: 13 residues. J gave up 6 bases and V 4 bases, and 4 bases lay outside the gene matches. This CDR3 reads CASSSRTGHGYTF. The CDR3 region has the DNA TGTGCCAGCAGTTCGAGGACAGGGCATGGCTACACCTTC.

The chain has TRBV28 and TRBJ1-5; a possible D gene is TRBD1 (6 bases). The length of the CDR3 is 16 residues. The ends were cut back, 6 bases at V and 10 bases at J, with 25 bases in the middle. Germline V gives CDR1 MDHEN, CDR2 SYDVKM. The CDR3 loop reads CASRWGIQGLLAPQHF. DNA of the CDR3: TGTGCCAGCAGGTGGGGGATACAGGGCCTCTTGGCACCCCAGCATTTT.

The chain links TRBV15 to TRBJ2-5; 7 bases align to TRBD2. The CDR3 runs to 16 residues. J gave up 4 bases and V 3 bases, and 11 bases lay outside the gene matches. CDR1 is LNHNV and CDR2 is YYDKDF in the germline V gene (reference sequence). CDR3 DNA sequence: TGTGCCACCAGCAGCGGGGGGAAGACCTCGCGAGAGACCCAGTACTTC. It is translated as CATSSGGKTSRETQYF.

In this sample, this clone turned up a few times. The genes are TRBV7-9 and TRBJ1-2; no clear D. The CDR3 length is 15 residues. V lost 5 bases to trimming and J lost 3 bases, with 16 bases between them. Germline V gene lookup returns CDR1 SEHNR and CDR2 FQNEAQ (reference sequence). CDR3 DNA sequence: TGTGCCAGCAGCCCGGGCCCCGAGCTACACTATGGCTACACCTTC. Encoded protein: CASSPGPELHYGYTF.

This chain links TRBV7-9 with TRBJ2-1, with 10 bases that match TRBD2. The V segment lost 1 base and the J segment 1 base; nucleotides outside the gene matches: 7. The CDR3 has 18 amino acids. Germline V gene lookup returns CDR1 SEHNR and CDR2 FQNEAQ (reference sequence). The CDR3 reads CASSLGASGSSSYNEQFF. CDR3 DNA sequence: TGTGCCAGCAGCTTAGGGGCTAGCGGGAGTTCATCCTACAATGAGCAGTTCTTC.

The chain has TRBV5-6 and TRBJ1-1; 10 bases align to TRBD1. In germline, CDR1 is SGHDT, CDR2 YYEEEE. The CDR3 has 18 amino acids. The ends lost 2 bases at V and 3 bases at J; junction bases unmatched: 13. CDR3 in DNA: TGTGCCAGCAGCTTAATAACCTCATGGACAGGGGGGCACACTGAAGCTTTCTTT. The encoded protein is CASSLITSWTGGHTEAFF. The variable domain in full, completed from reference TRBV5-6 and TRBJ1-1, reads DAGVTQSPTHLIKTRGQQVTLRCSPKSGHDTVSWYQQALGQGPQFIFQYYEEEERQRGNFPDRFSGHQFPNYSSELNVNALLLGDSALYLCASSLITSWTGGHTEAFFGQGTRLTVV.

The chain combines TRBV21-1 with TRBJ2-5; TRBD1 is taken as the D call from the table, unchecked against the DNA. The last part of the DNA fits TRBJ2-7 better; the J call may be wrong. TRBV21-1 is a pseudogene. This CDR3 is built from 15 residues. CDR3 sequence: CASSKPDRELYEQYF. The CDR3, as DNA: TGTGCCAGCAGCAAACCAGACAGAGAACTCTACGAGCAGTACTTC.

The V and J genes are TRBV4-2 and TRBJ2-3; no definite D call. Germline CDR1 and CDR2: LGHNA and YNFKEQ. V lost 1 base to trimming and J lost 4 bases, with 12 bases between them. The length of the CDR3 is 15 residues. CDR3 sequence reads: CASSQVSSGADTQYF. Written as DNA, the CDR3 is TGTGCCAGCAGCCAAGTCTCTTCCGGCGCAGATACGCAGTATTTT.

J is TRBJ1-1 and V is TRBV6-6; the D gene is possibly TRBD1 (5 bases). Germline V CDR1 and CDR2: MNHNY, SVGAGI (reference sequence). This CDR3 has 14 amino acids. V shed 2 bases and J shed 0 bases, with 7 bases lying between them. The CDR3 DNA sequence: TGTGCCAGCAGTTACAGGGGAATGAACACTGAAGCTTTCTTT. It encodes CASSYRGMNTEAFF.

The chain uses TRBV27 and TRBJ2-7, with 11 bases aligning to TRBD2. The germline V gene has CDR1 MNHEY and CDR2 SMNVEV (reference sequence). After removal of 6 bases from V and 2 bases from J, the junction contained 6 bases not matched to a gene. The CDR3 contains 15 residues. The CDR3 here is CASSLILAGAYEQYF. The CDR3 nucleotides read TGTGCCAGCAGCCTCATACTAGCGGGGGCCTACGAGCAGTACTTC.

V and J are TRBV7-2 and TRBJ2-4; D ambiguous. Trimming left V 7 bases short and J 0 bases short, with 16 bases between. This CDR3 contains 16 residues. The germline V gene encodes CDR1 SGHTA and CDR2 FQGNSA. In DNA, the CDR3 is TGTGCCAGCACCCTCTATGCGAATCAAGCCAAAAACATTCAGTACTTC. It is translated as CASTLYANQAKNIQYF.

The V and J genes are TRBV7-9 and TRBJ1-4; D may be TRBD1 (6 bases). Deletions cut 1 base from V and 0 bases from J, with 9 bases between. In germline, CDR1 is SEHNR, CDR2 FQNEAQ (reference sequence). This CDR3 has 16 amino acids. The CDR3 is CASSLGGAATNEKLFF. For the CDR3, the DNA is TGTGCCAGCAGCTTAGGGGGGGCCGCAACTAATGAAAAACTGTTTTTT.

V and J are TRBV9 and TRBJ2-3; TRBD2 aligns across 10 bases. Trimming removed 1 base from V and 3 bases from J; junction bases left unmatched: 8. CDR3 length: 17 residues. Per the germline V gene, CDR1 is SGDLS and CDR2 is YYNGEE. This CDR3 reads CASSVPQAGGPTDTQYF. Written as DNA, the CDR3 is TGTGCCAGCAGCGTACCCCAAGCGGGGGGGCCGACAGATACGCAGTATTTT.

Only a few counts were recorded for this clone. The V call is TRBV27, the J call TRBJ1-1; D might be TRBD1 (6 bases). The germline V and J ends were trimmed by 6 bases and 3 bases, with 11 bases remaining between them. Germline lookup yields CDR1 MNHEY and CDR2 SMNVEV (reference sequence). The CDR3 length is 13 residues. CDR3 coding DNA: TGTGCCAGCAGATGGACAGTTTACACTGAAGCTTTCTTT. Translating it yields CASRWTVYTEAFF.

The DNA of the CDR3 is TGTGCCAGCAGCGTAGGGGAGACAGGGCCTGTAGGCTATGGCTACACCTTC. Protein product: CASSVGETGPVGYGYTF. The rearrangement links TRBV9 to TRBJ1-2, with TRBD1 matching 7 bases. After removal of 0 bases from V and 4 bases from J, the junction contained 12 bases not matched to a gene. CDR3 length: 17 residues. Germline V gene data show CDR1 as SGDLS and CDR2 as YYNGEE.

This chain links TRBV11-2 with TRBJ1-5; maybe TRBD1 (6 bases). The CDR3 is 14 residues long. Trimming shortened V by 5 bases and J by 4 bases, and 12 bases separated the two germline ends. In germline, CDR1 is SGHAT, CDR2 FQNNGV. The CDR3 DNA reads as TGTGCCAGCAGCCCCGGAGGGGGGAATCAGCCCCAGCATTTT. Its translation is CASSPGGGNQPQHF.

The CDR3 loop reads CASSQDTGRNSPLHF. The DNA for the CDR3 is TGCGCCAGCAGCCAAGACACCGGGAGGAATTCACCCCTCCACTTT. V gene TRBV4-3 combines with J gene TRBJ1-6; unclear D gene. This CDR3 comprises 15 residues. Trimming cost V 0 bases and J 7 bases, with 10 bases left between them. In germline, CDR1 is LGHNA, CDR2 YSLEER.

CDR3 sequence reads: CATSRGTGGSEKLFF. The DNA for the CDR3 is TGTGCCACCAGCAGAGGAACAGGGGGGAGTGAAAAACTGTTTTTT. The chain carries TRBV15 and TRBJ1-4; 8 bases map to TRBD1. The J segment lost 7 bases and the V segment lost 1 base, leaving 5 bases of the junction unmatched. Germline loops: CDR1 LNHNV, CDR2 YYDKDF (reference sequence). The CDR3 covers 15 residues.

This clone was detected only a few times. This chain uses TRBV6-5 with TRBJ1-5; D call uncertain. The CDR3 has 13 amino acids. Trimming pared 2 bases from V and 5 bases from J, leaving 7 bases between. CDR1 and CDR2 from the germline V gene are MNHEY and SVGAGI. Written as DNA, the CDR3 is TGTGCCAGCAGTTACAGTCGGGATCAGCCCCAGCATTTT. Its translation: CASSYSRDQPQHF.

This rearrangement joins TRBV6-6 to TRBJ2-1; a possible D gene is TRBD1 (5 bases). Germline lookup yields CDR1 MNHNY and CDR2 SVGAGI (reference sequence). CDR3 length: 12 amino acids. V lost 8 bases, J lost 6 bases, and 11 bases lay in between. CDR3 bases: TGTGCCAGCCAACTTAGGGGCAATGAGCAGTTCTTC. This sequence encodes CASQLRGNEQFF.

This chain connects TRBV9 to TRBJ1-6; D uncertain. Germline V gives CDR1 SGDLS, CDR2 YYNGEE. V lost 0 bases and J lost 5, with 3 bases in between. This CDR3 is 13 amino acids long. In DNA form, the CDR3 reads TGTGCCAGCAGCGTAGCGGATAATTCACCCCTCCACTTT. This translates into CASSVADNSPLHF.

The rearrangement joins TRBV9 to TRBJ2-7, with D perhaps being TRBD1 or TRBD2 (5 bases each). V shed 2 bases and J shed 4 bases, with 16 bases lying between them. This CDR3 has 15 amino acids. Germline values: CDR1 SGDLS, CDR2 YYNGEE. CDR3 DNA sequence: TGTGCCAGCAGCGTGGGGGTTGGTGGGCCTTACGAGCAGTACTTC. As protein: CASSVGVGGPYEQYF.